This T cell receptor (beta chain) was found in a study of T cell responses to AZD1222 COVID-19 vaccine. For the study at large: Second doses that came at about 4 or about 12 weeks were put together. General observations from the study: As reported, nearly half of all spike-specific TCRs target variant regions that are unmutated. Just six or seven AZD1222 recipients tested seropositive at baseline.

A note on this clone: No antigen is known for it.

Data came from immunoSEQ multiplex PCR; TCRdb stores just in-frame clones and leaves some out. The profile shows approximately 85,000 clones, around 85% of them singletons. The source is an adult in good health. The starting material was peripheral blood, obtained on day 0 of AZD1222 vaccination.

In nucleotides, the CDR3 is TGTGCCAGCAGTTTATGGTGGGTTTTAGCCAAAAACATTCAGTACTTC. The encoded protein is CASSLWWVLAKNIQYF. The gene calls are TRBV28 and TRBJ2-4, with D unclear. CDR1 and CDR2 from the germline V gene are MDHEN and SYDVKM. The CDR3 sequence is 16 residues long. The V and J ends lost 0 bases and 0 bases respectively, with 9 bases between them.